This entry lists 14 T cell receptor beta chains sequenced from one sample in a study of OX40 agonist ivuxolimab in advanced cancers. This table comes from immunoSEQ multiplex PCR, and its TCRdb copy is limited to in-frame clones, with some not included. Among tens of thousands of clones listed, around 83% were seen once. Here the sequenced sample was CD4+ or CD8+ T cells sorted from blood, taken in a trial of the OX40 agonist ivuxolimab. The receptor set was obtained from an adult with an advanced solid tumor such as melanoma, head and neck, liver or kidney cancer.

The CDR3 DNA is TGTGCCAGCAGCTTACGTGAGACAGGTTGGACTGAAGCTTTCTTT. Residues: CASSLRETGWTEAFF. The gene calls are TRBV7-8 and TRBJ1-1; TRBD1 is a possible D gene (6 bases). This CDR3 contains 15 residues. Trimming left V 2 bases short and J 5 bases short, with 15 bases between. Germline loops: CDR1 SGHVS, CDR2 FQNEAQ.

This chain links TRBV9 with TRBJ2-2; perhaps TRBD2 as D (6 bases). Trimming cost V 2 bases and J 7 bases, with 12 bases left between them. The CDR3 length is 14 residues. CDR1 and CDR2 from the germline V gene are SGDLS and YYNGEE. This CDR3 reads CASSVGGGVGELFF. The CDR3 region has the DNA TGTGCCAGCAGCGTCGGGGGAGGAGTCGGGGAGCTGTTTTTT.

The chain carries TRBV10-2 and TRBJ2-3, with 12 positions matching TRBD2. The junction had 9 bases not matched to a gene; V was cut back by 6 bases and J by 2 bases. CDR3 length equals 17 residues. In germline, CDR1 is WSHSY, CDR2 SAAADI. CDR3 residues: CASSPGTSGWDTDTQYF. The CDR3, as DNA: TGCGCCAGCAGCCCCGGGACTAGCGGGTGGGACACAGATACGCAGTATTTT.

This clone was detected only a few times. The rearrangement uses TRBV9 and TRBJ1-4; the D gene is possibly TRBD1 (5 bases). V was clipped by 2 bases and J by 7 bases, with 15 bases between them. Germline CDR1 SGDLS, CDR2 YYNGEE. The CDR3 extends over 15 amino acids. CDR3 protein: CASSVSDTFGEKLFF. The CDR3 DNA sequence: TGTGCCAGCAGCGTTTCGGACACGTTTGGTGAAAAACTGTTTTTT.

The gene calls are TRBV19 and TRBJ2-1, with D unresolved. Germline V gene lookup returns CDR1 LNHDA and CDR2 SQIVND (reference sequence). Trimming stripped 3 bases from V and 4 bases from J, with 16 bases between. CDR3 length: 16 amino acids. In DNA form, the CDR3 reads TGTGCCAGTAGTATCCTGGGCGAGACCCTGTACAATGAGCAGTTCTTC. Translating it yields CASSILGETLYNEQFF.

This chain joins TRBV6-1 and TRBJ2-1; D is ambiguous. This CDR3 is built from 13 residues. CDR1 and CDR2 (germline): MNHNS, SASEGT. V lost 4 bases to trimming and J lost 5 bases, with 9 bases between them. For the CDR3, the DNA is TGTGCCAGCAGTGTCGGTCGAGACAATGAGCAGTTCTTC. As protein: CASSVGRDNEQFF.

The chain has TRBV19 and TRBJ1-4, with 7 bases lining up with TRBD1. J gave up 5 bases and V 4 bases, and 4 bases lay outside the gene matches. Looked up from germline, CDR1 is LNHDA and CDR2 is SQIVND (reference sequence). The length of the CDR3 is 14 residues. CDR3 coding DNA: TGTGCCAGTAGTACGGAACAGGGGAATGAAAAACTGTTTTTT. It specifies CASSTEQGNEKLFF.

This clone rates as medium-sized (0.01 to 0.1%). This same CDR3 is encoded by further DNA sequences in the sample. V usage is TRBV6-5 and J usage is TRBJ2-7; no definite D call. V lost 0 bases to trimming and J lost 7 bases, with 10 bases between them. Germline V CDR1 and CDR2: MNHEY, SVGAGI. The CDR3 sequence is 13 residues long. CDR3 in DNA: TGTGCCAGCAGTTACTCGAAGGAACGGGAGCAGTACTTC. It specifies CASSYSKEREQYF.

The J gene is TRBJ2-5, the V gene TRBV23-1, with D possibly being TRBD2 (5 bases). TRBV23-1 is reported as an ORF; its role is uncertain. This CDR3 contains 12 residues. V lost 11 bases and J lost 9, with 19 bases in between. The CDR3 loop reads CAVKRARLAQYF. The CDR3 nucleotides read TGCGCCGTAAAGAGGGCCAGATTGGCCCAGTACTTC.

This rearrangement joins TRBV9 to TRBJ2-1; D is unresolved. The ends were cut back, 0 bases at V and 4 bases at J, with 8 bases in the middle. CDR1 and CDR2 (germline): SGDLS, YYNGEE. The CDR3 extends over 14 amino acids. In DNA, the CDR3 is TGTGCCAGCAGCGTAGAGGCACAGTACAATGAGCAGTTCTTC. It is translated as CASSVEAQYNEQFF.

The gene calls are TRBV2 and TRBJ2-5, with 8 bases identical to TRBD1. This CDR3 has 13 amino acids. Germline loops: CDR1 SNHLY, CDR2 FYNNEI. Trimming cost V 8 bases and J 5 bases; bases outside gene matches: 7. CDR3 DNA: TGTGCCAGCCTAGGACAGGGATTGGAGACCCAGTACTTC. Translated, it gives CASLGQGLETQYF.

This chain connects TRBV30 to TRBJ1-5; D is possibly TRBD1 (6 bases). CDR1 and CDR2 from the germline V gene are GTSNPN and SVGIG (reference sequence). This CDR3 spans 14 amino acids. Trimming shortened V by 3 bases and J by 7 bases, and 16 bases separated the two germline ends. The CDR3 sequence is CAWRPTGRRQPQHF. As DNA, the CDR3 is TGTGCCTGGAGACCTACAGGGCGGCGGCAGCCCCAGCATTTT.

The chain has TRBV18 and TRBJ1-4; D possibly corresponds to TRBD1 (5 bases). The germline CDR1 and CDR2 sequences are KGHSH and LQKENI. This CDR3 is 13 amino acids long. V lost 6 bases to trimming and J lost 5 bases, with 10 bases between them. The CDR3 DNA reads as TGTGCCAGCTCCCAGGGAGAGAATGAAAAACTGTTTTTT. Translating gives CASSQGENEKLFF.

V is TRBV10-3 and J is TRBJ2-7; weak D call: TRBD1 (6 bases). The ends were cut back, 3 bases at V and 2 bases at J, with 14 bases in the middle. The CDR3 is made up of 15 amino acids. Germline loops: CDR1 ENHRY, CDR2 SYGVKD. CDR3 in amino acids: CAISDWDTEPYEQYF. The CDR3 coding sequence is TGTGCCATCAGTGACTGGGACACTGAACCCTACGAGCAGTACTTC.